This T cell receptor beta chain came from a study of blood T cells in healthy people across ages. Study-wide findings and caveats: Versus aged donors, long-lived donors had higher diversity and more naive CD4+ cells. Naive T cell percentage by flow cytometry tracked strongly with beta diversity. The unsorted PBMCs prevented any conclusive comparison of naive versus antigen-experienced cells. TCR beta diversity, measured per million T cells, fell in a roughly linear way with age.

A note on this clonotype: Its specificity is not known.

Primed by a sample-barcoded 5' primer and a J-beta primer mix, a second PCR proceeded for roughly 6 to 12 cycles. TCRdb fed the 5' RACE reads into MiXCR, producing one record per CDR3 protein. This table has some 900,000 distinct CDR3 sequences, roughly 43% appearing once. The length of the CDR3 is 17 residues. Trimming took off 3 bases at V and 1 base at J, with 16 bases between the two ends. This receptor was obtained from a man younger than 40 in good health. The sample consisted of blood. The genes are TRBV12-3 or TRBV12-4 and TRBJ2-1; a weak D match, TRBD2 (7 bases). CDR3: CASSLRGGTRSYNEQFF. As DNA, the CDR3 is TGTGCCAGCAGTTTGAGGGGGGGCACTAGATCCTACAATGAGCAGTTCTTC.